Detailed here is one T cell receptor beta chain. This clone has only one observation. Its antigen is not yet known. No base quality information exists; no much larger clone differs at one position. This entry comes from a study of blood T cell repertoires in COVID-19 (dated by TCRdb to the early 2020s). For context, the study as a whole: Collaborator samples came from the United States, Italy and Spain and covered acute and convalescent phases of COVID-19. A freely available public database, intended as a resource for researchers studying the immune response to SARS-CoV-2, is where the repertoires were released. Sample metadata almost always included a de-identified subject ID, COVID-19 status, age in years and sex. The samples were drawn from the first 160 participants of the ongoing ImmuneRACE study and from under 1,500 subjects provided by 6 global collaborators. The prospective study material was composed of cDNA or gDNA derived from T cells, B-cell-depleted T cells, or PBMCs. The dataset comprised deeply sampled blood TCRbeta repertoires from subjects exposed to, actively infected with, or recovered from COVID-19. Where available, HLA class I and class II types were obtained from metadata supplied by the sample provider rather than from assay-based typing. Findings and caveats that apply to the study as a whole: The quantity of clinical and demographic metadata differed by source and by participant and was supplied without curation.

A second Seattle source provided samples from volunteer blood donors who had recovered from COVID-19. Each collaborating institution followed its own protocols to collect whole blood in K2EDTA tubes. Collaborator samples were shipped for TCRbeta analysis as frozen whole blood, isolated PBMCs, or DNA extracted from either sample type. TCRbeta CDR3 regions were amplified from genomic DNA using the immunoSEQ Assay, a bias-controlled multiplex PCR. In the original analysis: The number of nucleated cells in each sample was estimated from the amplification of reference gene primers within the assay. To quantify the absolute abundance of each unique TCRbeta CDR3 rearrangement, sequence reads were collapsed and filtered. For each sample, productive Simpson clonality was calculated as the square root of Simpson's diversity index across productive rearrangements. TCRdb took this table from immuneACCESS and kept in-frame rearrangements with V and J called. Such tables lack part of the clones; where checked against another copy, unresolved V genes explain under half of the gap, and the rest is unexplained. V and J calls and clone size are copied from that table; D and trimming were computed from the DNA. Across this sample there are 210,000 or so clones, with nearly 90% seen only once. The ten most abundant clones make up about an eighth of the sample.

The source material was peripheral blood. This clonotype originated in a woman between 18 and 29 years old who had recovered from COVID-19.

The DNA is as follows: TGTGCCAGAAGCTTGCAGTATGATAATTATGGCTACACCTTC. Protein translation: CARSLQYDNYGYTF. This sequence uses TRBV5-3 and TRBJ1-2; the D gene cannot be named for sure. TRBV5-3 is an ORF, with its function uncertain. A distance of 12 bases separates the germline ends of V and J, which lose 1 base and 5 bases respectively. From its cysteine to its phenylalanine, the CDR3 spans 14 amino acids. This entry keeps only the CDR3 DNA: 42 bases, framed from base 1.